The clone carrying this T cell receptor beta chain has a count of ten or more. The data are from a study of regulatory T cells in long-lasting Graves disease. Relying on iRepertoire HTBI primers and Arm-PCR of CDR3 regions, the team built TCR beta libraries. MiXCR, applied by TCRdb to the multiplex PCR reads, yields one record per CDR3 protein. Of some 490,000 distinct CDR3 sequences listed, approximately 12% are singletons. The V and J ends lost 5 bases and 3 bases respectively, with 17 bases between them. The germline gives CDR1 SGHRS, CDR2 YFSETQ. CDR3 length: 15 amino acids. The time point is: newly diagnosed GD, antithyroid drugs for less than 3 months. Construction of the TCR library relied on RNA isolated from PBMCs. Another study also made use of these data, one on T cells in Graves' hyperthyroidism and ophthalmopathy.

This sequence was found in a woman in her twenties or thirties with Graves disease. Sequenced material: peripheral blood mononuclear cells (PBMCs), taken at new diagnosis, from a patient treated with antithyroid drugs. V gene TRBV5-1 combines with J gene TRBJ1-1; D gene ambiguous. In nucleotides, the CDR3 is TGCGCCAGCAGAAGCCAGCCTTTGGAGGACACTGAAGCTTTCTTT. Its translation is CASRSQPLEDTEAFF.